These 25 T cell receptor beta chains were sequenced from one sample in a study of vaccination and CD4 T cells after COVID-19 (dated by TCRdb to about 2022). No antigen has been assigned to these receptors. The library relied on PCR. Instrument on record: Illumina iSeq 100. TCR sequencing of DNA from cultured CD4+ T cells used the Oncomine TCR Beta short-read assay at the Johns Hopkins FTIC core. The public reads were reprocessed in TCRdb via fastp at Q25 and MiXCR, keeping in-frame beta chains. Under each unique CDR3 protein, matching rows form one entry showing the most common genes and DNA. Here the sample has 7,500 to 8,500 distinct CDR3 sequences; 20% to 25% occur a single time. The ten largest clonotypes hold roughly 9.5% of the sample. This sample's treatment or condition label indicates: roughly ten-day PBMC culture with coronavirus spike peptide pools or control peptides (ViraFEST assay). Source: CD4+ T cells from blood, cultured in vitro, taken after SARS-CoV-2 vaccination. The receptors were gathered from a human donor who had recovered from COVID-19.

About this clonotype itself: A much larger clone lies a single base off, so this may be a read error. CDR3: CASGLPGTGVTEAFF. The CDR3 DNA is TGTGCCAGCGGCTTACCCGGGACAGGGGTAACTGAAGCTTTCTTT. The chain employs TRBV5-4 and TRBJ1-1; 10 nucleotides align to TRBD1. This CDR3 is built from 15 residues. Germline V gene data show CDR1 as SGHNT and CDR2 as YYREEE (reference sequence).

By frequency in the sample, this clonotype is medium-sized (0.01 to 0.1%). The CDR3: CASSDLGGRSSYNEQFF. The CDR3 coding sequence is TGCGCCAGCAGTGATTTAGGCGGCCGAAGCTCCTACAATGAGCAGTTCTTC. V and J are TRBV10-1 and TRBJ2-1; no reliable D call. CDR1 and CDR2 from the germline V gene are WNHNN and SYGVQD (reference sequence). The CDR3 runs 17 residues. Between the trimmed V and J ends, which lost 3 bases and 0 bases, there was a span of 15 bases.

CDR3 residues: CASSSQSGGTEAFF. CDR3 nucleotides: TGTGCCAGCAGCTCCCAATCCGGGGGTACTGAAGCTTTCTTT. This rearrangement joins TRBV7-9 to TRBJ1-1, with a weak D call TRBD1 (5 bases). Germline CDR1 is SEHNR and CDR2 is FQNEAQ (reference sequence). CDR3 length equals 14 residues. Trimming removed 4 bases at V and 5 bases at J, with 14 bases between. Complete variable domain (other parts from reference TRBV7-9 and TRBJ1-1): DTGVSQNPRHKITKRGQNVTFRCDPISEHNRLYWYRQTLGQGPEFLTYFQNEAQLEKSRLLSDRFSAERPKGSFSTLEIQRTEQGDSAMYLCASSSQSGGTEAFFGQGTRLTVV.

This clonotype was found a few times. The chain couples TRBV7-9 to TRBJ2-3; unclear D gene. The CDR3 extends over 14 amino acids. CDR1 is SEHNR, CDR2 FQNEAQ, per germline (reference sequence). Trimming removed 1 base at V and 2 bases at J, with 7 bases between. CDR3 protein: CASSLGLDTDTQYF. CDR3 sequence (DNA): TGTGCCAGCAGCTTAGGGCTCGACACAGATACGCAGTATTTT. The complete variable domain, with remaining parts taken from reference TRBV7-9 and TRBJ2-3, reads DTGVSQNPRHKITKRGQNVTFRCDPISEHNRLYWYRQTLGQGPEFLTYFQNEAQLEKSRLLSDRFSAERPKGSFSTLEIQRTEQGDSAMYLCASSLGLDTDTQYFGPGTRLTVL.

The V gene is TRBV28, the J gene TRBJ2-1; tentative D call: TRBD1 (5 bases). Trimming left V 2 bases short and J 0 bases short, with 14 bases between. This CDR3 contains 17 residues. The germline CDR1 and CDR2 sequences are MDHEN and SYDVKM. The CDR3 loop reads CASSLGAQATSYNEQFF. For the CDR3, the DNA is TGTGCCAGCAGTTTAGGCGCACAGGCCACCTCCTACAATGAGCAGTTCTTC. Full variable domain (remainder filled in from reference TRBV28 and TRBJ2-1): DVKVTQSSRYLVKRTGEKVFLECVQDMDHENMFWYRQDPGLGLRLIYFSYDVKMKEKGDIPEGYSVSREKKERFSLILESASTNQTSMYLCASSLGAQATSYNEQFFGPGTRLTVL.

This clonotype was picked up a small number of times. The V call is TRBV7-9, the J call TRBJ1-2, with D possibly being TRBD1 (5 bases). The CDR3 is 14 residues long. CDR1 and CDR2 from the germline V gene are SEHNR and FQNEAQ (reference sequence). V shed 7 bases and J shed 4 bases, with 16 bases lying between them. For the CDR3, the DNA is TGTGCCAGCACCTACCGGGACCTGTTCTATGGCTACACCTTC. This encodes CASTYRDLFYGYTF.

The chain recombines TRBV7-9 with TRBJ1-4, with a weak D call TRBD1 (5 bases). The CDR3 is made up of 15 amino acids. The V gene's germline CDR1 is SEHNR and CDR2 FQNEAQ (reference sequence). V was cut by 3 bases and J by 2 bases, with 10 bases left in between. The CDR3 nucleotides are TGTGCCAGCAGCTTCGGTGGGGGTACTAATGAAAAACTGTTTTTT. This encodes CASSFGGGTNEKLFF.

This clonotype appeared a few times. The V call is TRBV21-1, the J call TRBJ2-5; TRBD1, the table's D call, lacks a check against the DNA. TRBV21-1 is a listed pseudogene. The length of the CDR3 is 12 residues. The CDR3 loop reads CASTSGQETQYF. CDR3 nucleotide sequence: TGTGCCAGCACCTCAGGGCAAGAGACCCAGTACTTC.

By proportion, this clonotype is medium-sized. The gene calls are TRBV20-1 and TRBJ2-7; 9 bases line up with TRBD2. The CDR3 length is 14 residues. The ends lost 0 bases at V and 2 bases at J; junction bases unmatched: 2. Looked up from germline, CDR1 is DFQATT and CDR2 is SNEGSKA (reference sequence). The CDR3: CSAREGGRAYEQYF. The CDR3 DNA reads TGCAGTGCTAGAGAGGGCGGGAGGGCCTACGAGCAGTACTTC.

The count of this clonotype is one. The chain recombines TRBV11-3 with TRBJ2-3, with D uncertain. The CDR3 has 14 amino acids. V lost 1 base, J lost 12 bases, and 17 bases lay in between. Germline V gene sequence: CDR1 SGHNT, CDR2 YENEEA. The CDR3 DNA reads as TGTGCCAGCAGCTTAGGTTCGGCAGCCCCGTTACAGTATTTT. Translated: CASSLGSAAPLQYF.

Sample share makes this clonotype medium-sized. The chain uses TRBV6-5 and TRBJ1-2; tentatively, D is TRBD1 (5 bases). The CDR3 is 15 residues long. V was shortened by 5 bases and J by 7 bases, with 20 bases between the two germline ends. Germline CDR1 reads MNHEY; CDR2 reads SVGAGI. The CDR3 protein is CASSQSTGSRGGYTF. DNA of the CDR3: TGTGCCAGCAGTCAATCGACCGGGTCGAGGGGTGGCTACACCTTC.

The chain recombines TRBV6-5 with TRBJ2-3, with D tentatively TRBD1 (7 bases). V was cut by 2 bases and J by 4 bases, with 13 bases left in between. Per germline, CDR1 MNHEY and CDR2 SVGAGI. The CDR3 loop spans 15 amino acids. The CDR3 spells CASSYGGGGADTQYF. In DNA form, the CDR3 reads TGTGCCAGCAGTTACGGAGGGGGCGGCGCAGATACGCAGTATTTT.

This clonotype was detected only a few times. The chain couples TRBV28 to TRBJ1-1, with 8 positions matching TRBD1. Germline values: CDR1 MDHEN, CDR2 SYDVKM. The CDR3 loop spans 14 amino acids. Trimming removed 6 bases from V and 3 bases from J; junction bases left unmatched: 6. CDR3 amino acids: CASSLTGGDTEAFF. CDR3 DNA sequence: TGTGCCAGCAGCCTTACAGGGGGGGACACTGAAGCTTTCTTT.

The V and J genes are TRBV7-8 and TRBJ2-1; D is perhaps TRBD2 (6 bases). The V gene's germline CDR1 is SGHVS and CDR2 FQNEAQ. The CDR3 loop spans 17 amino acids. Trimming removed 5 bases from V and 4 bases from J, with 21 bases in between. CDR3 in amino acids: CASSPQMVVGGYNEQFF. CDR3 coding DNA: TGTGCCAGCAGCCCCCAGATGGTAGTGGGGGGATACAATGAGCAGTTCTTC.

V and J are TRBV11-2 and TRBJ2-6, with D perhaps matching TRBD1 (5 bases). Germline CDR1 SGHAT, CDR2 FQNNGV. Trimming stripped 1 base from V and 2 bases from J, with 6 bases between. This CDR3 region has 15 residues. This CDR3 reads CASSLARAGANVLTF. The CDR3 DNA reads TGTGCCAGCAGCTTAGCCAGGGCTGGGGCCAACGTCCTGACTTTC.

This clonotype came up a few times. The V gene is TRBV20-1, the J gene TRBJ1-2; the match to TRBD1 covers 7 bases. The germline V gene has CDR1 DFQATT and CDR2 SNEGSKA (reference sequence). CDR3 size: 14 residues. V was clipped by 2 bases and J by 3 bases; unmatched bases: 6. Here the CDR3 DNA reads TGCAGTGCTAGAAGAGGGGGCGCGGACTATGGCTACACCTTC. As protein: CSARRGGADYGYTF.

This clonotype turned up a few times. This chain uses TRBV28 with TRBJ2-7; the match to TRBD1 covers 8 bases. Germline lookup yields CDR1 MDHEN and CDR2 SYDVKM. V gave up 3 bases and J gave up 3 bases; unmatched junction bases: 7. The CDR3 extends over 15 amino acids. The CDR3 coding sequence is TGTGCCAGCAGTTTCGGACAGGGCTTTATCTACGAGCAGTACTTC. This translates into CASSFGQGFIYEQYF.

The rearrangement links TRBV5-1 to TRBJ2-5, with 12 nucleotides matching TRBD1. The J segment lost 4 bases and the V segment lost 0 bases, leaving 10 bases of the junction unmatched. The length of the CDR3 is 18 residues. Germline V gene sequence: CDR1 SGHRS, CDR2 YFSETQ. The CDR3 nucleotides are TGCGCCAGCAGCTTGGGCGGGACAGGGGGCTTTTCCCCAGAGACCCAGTACTTC. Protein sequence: CASSLGGTGGFSPETQYF.

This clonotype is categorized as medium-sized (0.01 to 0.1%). CDR3 sequence: CASSDFRTRSGDTQYF. CDR3 nucleotides: TGTGCCAGCAGTGACTTTCGAACACGGAGTGGGGATACGCAGTATTTT. This chain links TRBV6-1 with TRBJ2-3; D uncertain. V dropped 3 bases and J dropped 6 bases, with 19 bases sitting between them. This CDR3 is built from 16 residues. CDR1 is MNHNS and CDR2 is SASEGT in the germline V gene.

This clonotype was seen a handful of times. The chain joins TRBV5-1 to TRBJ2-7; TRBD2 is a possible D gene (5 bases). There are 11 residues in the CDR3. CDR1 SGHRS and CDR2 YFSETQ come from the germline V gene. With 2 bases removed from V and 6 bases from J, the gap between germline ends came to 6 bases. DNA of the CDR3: TGCGCCAGCAGCTTCGGGATCGAGCAGTACTTC. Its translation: CASSFGIEQYF.

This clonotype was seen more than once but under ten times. Here the CDR3 DNA reads TGCAGTGCTAGTGCCCCCCCAAGCACAGATACGCAGTATTTT. The encoded protein is CSASAPPSTDTQYF. The gene calls are TRBV20-1 and TRBJ2-3; D ambiguous. The V end was cut by 3 bases, the J end by 0 bases, with 10 bases between. The CDR3 consists of 14 residues. CDR1 and CDR2 (germline): DFQATT, SNEGSKA (reference sequence).

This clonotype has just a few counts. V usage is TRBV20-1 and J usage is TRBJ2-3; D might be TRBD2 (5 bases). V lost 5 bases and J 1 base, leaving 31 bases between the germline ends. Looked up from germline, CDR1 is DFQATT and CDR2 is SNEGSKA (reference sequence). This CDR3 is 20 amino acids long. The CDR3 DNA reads TGCAGTGCTCGCTTAACGGACGGCGGAAGGAGGACTTCCCGCACAGATACGCAGTATTTT. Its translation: CSARLTDGGRRTSRTDTQYF.

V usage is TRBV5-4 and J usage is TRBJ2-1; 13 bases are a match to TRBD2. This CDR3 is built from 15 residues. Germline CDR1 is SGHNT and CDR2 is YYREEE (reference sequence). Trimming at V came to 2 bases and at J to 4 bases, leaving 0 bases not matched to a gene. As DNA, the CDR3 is TGTGCCAGCAGCTTACTAGCGGGGGGGTACAATGAGCAGTTCTTC. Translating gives CASSLLAGGYNEQFF.

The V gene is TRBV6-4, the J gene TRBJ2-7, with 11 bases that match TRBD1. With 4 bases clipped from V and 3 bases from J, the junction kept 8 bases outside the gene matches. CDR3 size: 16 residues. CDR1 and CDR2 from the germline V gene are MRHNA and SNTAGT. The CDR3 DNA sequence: TGTGCCAGCAGTGCCCCCACCGGGACAGGGGGCTACGAGCAGTACTTC. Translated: CASSAPTGTGGYEQYF.

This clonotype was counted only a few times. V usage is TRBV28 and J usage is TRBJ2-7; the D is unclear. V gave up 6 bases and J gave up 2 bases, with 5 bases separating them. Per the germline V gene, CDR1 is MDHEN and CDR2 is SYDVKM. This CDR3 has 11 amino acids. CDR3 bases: TGTGCCAGCAGCCCCGCCTACGAGCAGTACTTC. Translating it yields CASSPAYEQYF.